These 18 T cell receptor beta chains originate from one sample sequenced in a study of beta chain features in type 1 diabetes. TCRB transcripts that were expressed got sequenced, as all of the isolated RNA had been reverse transcribed. Only in-frame clones appear in the TCRdb table, and some are missing; sequencing was by immunoSEQ multiplex PCR. The sample includes 680,000 or so clones, 15% to 18% of them seen just once. Material: naive CD4+ T cells from blood. The receptors were sampled from a man aged 18 to 35 in good health.

The V gene is TRBV7-2, the J gene TRBJ1-3; D gene unclear. Per the germline V gene, CDR1 is SGHTA and CDR2 is FQGNSA. The CDR3 has 16 residues. V was pared by 0 bases and J by 2 bases, with 11 bases between. The CDR3 DNA sequence: TGTGCCAGCAGCTTAGCGTCAGGTTCTGCTGGAAACACCATATATTTT. Amino acids: CASSLASGSAGNTIYF.

This chain connects TRBV28 to TRBJ2-6; D gene ambiguous. This CDR3 comprises 18 residues. Germline V lookup: CDR1 MDHEN, CDR2 SYDVKM. V was cut by 1 base and J by 0 bases, with 13 bases left in between. The CDR3 protein is CASSLSPGLRSGANVLTF. CDR3 sequence (DNA): TGTGCCAGCAGTTTATCCCCGGGCCTCCGCTCTGGGGCCAACGTCCTGACTTTC.

In DNA form, the CDR3 reads TGTGCCAGCAGCGCCGGGGCTGTGAAGGAGACCCAGTACTTC. Its translation is CASSAGAVKETQYF. The rearrangement uses TRBV7-2 and TRBJ2-5, with D tentatively TRBD1 or TRBD2 (5 bases each). Per the germline V gene, CDR1 is SGHTA and CDR2 is FQGNSA. The CDR3 loop spans 14 amino acids. Trimming shortened V by 5 bases and J by 5 bases, and 15 bases separated the two germline ends. The full variable domain, its missing parts supplied by reference TRBV7-2 and TRBJ2-5, is GAGVSQSPSNKVTEKGKDVELRCDPISGHTALYWYRQSLGQGLEFLIYFQGNSAPDKSGLPSDRFSAERTGGSVSTLTIQRTQQEDSAVYLCASSAGAVKETQYFGPGTRLLVL.

The chain links TRBV7-7 to TRBJ2-3; unclear D gene. This CDR3 comprises 13 residues. Germline assignment: CDR1 SSHAT and CDR2 FNYEAQ (reference sequence). V was trimmed by 6 bases and J by 0 bases, leaving 7 bases between them. This chain's CDR3 is CASSDSSTDTQYF. CDR3 in DNA: TGTGCCAGCAGTGATTCAAGCACAGATACGCAGTATTTT.

The V gene is TRBV7-8, the J gene TRBJ2-5; D gene unclear. The CDR3 is made up of 14 amino acids. V lost 7 bases and J lost 1, with 13 bases in between. CDR1 and CDR2 from the germline V gene are SGHVS and FQNEAQ. Written as DNA, the CDR3 is TGTGCCAGCATCCCCCAGGAGACCCAAGAGACCCAGTACTTC. This codes for CASIPQETQETQYF.

This clone was recorded a few times. This chain joins TRBV5-6 and TRBJ2-4; D might be TRBD1 (5 bases). Germline values: CDR1 SGHDT, CDR2 YYEEEE. V was cut by 2 bases and J by 1 base, with 7 bases left in between. The CDR3 consists of 14 residues. The CDR3 spells CASSLSGAKNIQYF. CDR3 sequence (DNA): TGTGCCAGCAGCTTATCAGGGGCCAAAAACATTCAGTACTTC.

This CDR3 reads CSVTSGQGYEQYF. The CDR3 bases are TGCAGCGTTACTAGCGGGCAGGGGTACGAGCAGTACTTC. The chain employs TRBV29-1 and TRBJ2-7; 9 bases map to TRBD2. Trimming removed 5 bases from V and 4 bases from J; junction bases left unmatched: 6. Germline loops: CDR1 SQVTM, CDR2 ANQGSEA. This CDR3 is built from 13 residues.

The J gene is TRBJ1-1, the V gene TRBV5-1; tentative D call: TRBD1 (5 bases). This CDR3 spans 15 amino acids. Germline CDR1 reads SGHRS; CDR2 reads YFSETQ. Deletions cut 3 bases from V and 5 bases from J, with 17 bases between. The CDR3 nucleotides read TGCGCCAGCAGCTCGACAGTCGGTAAGGCGACTGAAGCTTTCTTT. This sequence encodes CASSSTVGKATEAFF.

The chain uses TRBV5-4 and TRBJ2-5, with 12 bases fitting TRBD2. Germline values: CDR1 SGHNT, CDR2 YYREEE (reference sequence). This CDR3 region has 16 residues. V shed 1 base, J shed 5 bases, and the junction held 6 bases outside the gene matches. For the CDR3, the DNA is TGTGCCAGCAGCTTGTCCGGACTAGCGGGGTCTGAGACCCAGTACTTC. Its translation is CASSLSGLAGSETQYF.

V is TRBV7-3 and J is TRBJ2-5, with 10 bases fitting TRBD1. J gave up 2 bases and V 8 bases, and 8 bases lay outside the gene matches. The germline gives CDR1 SGHTA, CDR2 FQGTGA. This CDR3 has 15 residues. This CDR3 is CASGDRGNLQETQYF. The CDR3 DNA follows: TGTGCCAGCGGGGACAGGGGCAATCTTCAAGAGACCCAGTACTTC.

The chain couples TRBV28 to TRBJ1-2, with D perhaps matching TRBD1 (5 bases). Germline V gene data show CDR1 as MDHEN and CDR2 as SYDVKM. The CDR3 is made up of 14 amino acids. V lost 2 bases and J 4 bases, leaving 11 bases between the germline ends. The CDR3 nucleotides are TGTGCCAGCAGTTTACGCGCAGGGCTCTATGGCTACACCTTC. As protein: CASSLRAGLYGYTF.

The chain joins TRBV7-6 to TRBJ2-4; 9 positions agree with TRBD1. V lost 5 bases, J lost 8 bases, and 7 bases stayed unmatched. Germline loops: CDR1 SGHVS, CDR2 FNYEAQ. The length of the CDR3 is 14 residues. CDR3: CASSPGQGTDIQYF. CDR3 bases: TGTGCCAGCAGCCCGGGACAGGGAACGGACATTCAGTACTTC.

This clone came up a few times. V gene TRBV7-8 combines with J gene TRBJ1-5; D is perhaps TRBD1 (5 bases). The CDR3 length is 16 residues. The V gene lost 5 bases and the J gene lost 0 bases, with 14 bases spanning the gap. Germline assignment: CDR1 SGHVS and CDR2 FQNEAQ. CDR3 coding DNA: TGTGCCAGCAGCCCTCCGGGACTTAATAGCAATCAGCCCCAGCATTTT. Translation gives CASSPPGLNSNQPQHF.

The V and J genes are TRBV5-1 and TRBJ2-7; D remains unclear. CDR3 length: 14 residues. The germline V gene encodes CDR1 SGHRS and CDR2 YFSETQ. The V and J ends lost 4 bases and 5 bases respectively, with 16 bases between them. CDR3 nucleotides: TGCGCCAGCAGCGTCTCGAGCCTTAGGAACGAGCAGTACTTC. Translating gives CASSVSSLRNEQYF. The whole variable domain, remainder taken from reference TRBV5-1 and TRBJ2-7, is KAGVTQTPRYLIKTRGQQVTLSCSPISGHRSVSWYQQTPGQGLQFLFEYFSETQRNKGNFPGRFSGRQFSNSRSEMNVSTLELGDSALYLCASSVSSLRNEQYFGPGTRLTVT.

This clone was counted only a few times. V gene TRBV19 combines with J gene TRBJ1-1; unclear D gene. The CDR3 is made up of 14 amino acids. CDR1 and CDR2 from the germline V gene are LNHDA and SQIVND (reference sequence). Trimming left V 6 bases short and J 11 bases short, with 22 bases between. This CDR3 is CASSLARQQGVAFF. Here the CDR3 DNA reads TGTGCCAGTAGCTTGGCCCGACAACAAGGCGTCGCTTTCTTT.

In its sample, this clone was seen a few times. This chain uses TRBV7-8 with TRBJ1-2; D gene ambiguous. The CDR3 contains 12 residues. Germline V gene data show CDR1 as SGHVS and CDR2 as FQNEAQ. Trimming cost V 1 base and J 4 bases, with 4 bases left between them. The CDR3 here is CASSLEGYGYTF. The CDR3 bases are TGTGCCAGCAGCTTAGAGGGCTATGGCTACACCTTC.

This clone was observed a few times. This chain joins TRBV14 and TRBJ2-7; D not resolved. Looked up from germline, CDR1 is SGHDN and CDR2 is FVKESK. The CDR3 consists of 15 residues. V gave up 1 base and J gave up 1 base, with 11 bases separating them. CDR3 protein: CASSQVYDRSYEQYF. CDR3 DNA sequence: TGTGCCAGCAGCCAAGTCTACGACCGTTCCTACGAGCAGTACTTC.

J is TRBJ2-5 and V is TRBV10-3, with TRBD1 as a possible D gene (6 bases). This CDR3 region has 14 residues. Germline values: CDR1 ENHRY, CDR2 SYGVKD. V dropped 4 bases and J dropped 4 bases, with 13 bases sitting between them. The CDR3 here is CAISVAPTGETQYF. The CDR3 DNA sequence: TGTGCCATCAGTGTGGCTCCGACAGGAGAGACCCAGTACTTC.